The present T cell receptor beta chain was sequenced within a study of blood T cell repertoires in COVID-19. The protocol was immunoSEQ multiplex PCR, while the TCRdb copy is restricted to in-frame clones and leaves out a portion. The sample records fewer than 250,000 clones, under 90% being singletons. This clone was seen only once. CDR1 SNHLY and CDR2 FYNNEI come from the germline V gene. Trimming removed 6 bases at V and 11 bases at J, with 25 bases between. This CDR3 region has 15 residues. The chain has TRBV2 and TRBJ1-1; D is undetermined. Input material: PBMCs or T cells enriched from blood (not recorded which). This receptor was taken from a man aged 55 to 70 who had recovered from COVID-19. The CDR3 nucleotides are TGTGCCAGCAGGATCCTTGGTGGGGAGAGGGAGGTGGCTTTCTTT. Amino acids: CASRILGGEREVAFF.